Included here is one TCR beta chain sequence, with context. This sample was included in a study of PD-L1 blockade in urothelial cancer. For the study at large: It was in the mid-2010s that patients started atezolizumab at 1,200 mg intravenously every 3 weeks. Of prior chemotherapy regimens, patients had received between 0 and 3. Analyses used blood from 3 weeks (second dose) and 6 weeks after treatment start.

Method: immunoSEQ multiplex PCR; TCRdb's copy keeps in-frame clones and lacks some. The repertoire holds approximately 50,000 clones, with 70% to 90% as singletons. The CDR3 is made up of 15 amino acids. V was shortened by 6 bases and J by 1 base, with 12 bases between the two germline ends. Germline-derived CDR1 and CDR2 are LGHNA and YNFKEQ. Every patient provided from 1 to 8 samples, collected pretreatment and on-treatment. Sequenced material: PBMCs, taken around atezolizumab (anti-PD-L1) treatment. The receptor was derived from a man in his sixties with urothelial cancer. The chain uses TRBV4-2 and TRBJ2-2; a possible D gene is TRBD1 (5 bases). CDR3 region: CASRLWTQNTGELFF. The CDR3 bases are TGTGCCAGCAGACTTTGGACACAGAACACCGGGGAGCTGTTTTTT.